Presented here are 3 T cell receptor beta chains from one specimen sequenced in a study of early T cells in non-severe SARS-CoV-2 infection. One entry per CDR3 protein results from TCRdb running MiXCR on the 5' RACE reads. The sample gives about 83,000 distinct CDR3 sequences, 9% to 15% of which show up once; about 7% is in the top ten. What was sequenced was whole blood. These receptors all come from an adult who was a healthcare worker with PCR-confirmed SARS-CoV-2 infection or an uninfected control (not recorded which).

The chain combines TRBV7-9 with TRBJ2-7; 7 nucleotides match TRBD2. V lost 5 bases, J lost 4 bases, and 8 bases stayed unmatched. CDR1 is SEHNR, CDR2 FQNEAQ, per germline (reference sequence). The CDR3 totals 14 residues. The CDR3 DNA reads TGTGCCAGCAGCACAACCGGGACTACTTACGAGCAGTACTTC. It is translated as CASSTTGTTYEQYF.

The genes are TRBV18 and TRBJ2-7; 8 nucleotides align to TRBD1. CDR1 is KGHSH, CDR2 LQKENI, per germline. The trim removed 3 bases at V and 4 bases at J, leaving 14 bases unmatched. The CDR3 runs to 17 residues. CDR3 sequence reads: CASSPLTSRTGFYEQYF. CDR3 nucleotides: TGTGCCAGCTCACCCCTCACCTCCAGGACAGGGTTTTACGAGCAGTACTTC.

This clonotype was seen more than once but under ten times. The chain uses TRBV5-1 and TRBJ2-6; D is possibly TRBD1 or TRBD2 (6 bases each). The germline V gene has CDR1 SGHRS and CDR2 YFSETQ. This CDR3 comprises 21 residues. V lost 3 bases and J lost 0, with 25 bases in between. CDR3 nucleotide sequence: TGCGCCAGCAGCTCCCTCGGAGGGGGACAAAGCGTAAGCTCTGGGGCCAACGTCCTGACTTTC. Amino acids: CASSSLGGGQSVSSGANVLTF.